These T cell receptor beta chains were read from a single sample in a study of T cell repertoires in cytomegalovirus infection. TCRdb independently ran MiXCR on the reads; one entry per CDR3 protein. The table has fewer than 900,000 distinct CDR3 sequences, just under 30% seen once. The antigens for these receptors are not known. The input for sequencing was cultured CD8+ T cells from PBMCs, taken from culture after CMV antigen stimulation. These receptor sequences come from a human donor in good health (CMV status not recorded). Some clones in this sample may be carry-over from other donors' samples. The CDR3 runs from the conserved cysteine through the conserved F or W. The order of the fields is J gene, D gene, V gene, clone size, CDR3 DNA, CDR3 protein. The D gene is left open where the match is weak. Expanded clones get a size class; other rows say once, few or many, or leave the size out.

TRBJ1-2 | - | TRBV7-9 | many | TGTGCCAGCAGCTTAGACCAGGTCTTCCCCCTCTATGGCTACACCTTC | CASSLDQVFPLYGYTF
TRBJ2-7 | TRBD1 | TRBV6-2/TRBV6-3 | - | TGTGCCAGCAGTGAACGGCACAGGGGGTTTACCTACGAGCAGTACTTC | CASSERHRGFTYEQYF
TRBJ2-3 | TRBD1 | TRBV9 | - | TGTGCCAGCAGCGACCGGGACAGGGAAACAGATACGCAGTATTTT | CASSDRDRETDTQYF
TRBJ2-2 | - | TRBV28 | few | TGTGCCAGCAGTACAAGACAGAGAGACACCGGGGAGCTGTTTTTT | CASSTRQRDTGELFF
TRBJ2-5 | TRBD1 | TRBV3-1 | few | TGTGCCAGCAGCCAAGACACAGGGGGAGAAGAAGAGACCCAGTACTTC | CASSQDTGGEEETQYF
TRBJ2-1 | TRBD2 | TRBV4-1 | - | TGCGCCAGCAGCCAAGCTAGCGGGTTTACCTACAATGAGCAGTTCTTC | CASSQASGFTYNEQFF
TRBJ1-1 | TRBD1 | TRBV15 | once | TGTGCCACCAGCACTAGGACAGGGAAGAAGAACACTGAAGCTTTCTTT | CATSTRTGKKNTEAFF
TRBJ2-3 | TRBD2 | TRBV12-3/TRBV12-4 | - | TGTGCCAGCAGCTCCGGGACTAGCGGGCCCTTAACAGATACGCAGTATTTT | CASSSGTSGPLTDTQYF
TRBJ1-2 | - | TRBV7-9 | few | TGTGCCAGCAGCTTAGGGTCAGGAGGACTCTATGGCTACACCTTC | CASSLGSGGLYGYTF
TRBJ1-2 | - | TRBV7-2 | few | TGTGCCGTCTGGTGGGGGCGCGACTATGGCTACACCTTC | CAVWWGRDYGYTF
TRBJ1-2 | - | TRBV7-2 | few | TGTGCCAGCAGCTTAGATGTGACCGCGGTTCCCTATGGCTACACCTTC | CASSLDVTAVPYGYTF
TRBJ2-3 | TRBD2 | TRBV6-6 | few | TGTGCCAGCATTGCTATGAGCGGGGGGGCTAGCACAGATACGCAGTATTTT | CASIAMSGGASTDTQYF
TRBJ2-1 | TRBD1 | TRBV7-6 | - | TGTGCCAGCAGCTTACGGACAGGAATGAACAATGAGCAGTTCTTC | CASSLRTGMNNEQFF
TRBJ1-5 | - | TRBV7-6 | - | TGTGCCAGCAGCTTAGTCACAGCTGGACAGCCCCAGCATTTT | CASSLVTAGQPQHF
TRBJ2-7 | TRBD2 | TRBV4-1 | few | TGCGCCAGCAGCCAAGATTCCCCGGGAGGTTACTACGAGCAGTACTTC | CASSQDSPGGYYEQYF
TRBJ1-5 | - | TRBV5-8 | - | TGTGCCAGCAGCTTGGAATGGGACAATAGCAATCAGCCCCAGCATTTT | CASSLEWDNSNQPQHF
TRBJ2-7 | - | TRBV7-2 | many | TGTGCCAGCAGCTTGGACGGGGACGGACTGTGGTCCTACGAGCAGTACTTC | CASSLDGDGLWSYEQYF
TRBJ1-2 | - | TRBV12-3/TRBV12-4 | - | TGTGCCAGCAGTTCCTCGCCCGGCGGTGTTGGGGGCTACACCTTC | CASSSSPGGVGGYTF
TRBJ1-2 | - | TRBV7-8 | - | TGTGCCAGCAGCTTAGAACAGAATAACTATGGCTACACCTTC | CASSLEQNNYGYTF
TRBJ1-1 | - | TRBV4-1 | - | TGCGCCAGCAGCCACGAAGACCGCCAAAACACTGAAGCTTTCTTT | CASSHEDRQNTEAFF
TRBJ1-1 | - | TRBV7-6 | many | TGTGCCAGCAGCCTAGGGGCAGGGGCGAACACTGAAGCTTTCTTT | CASSLGAGANTEAFF
TRBJ2-2 | TRBD2 | TRBV7-4 | - | TGTGCCAGCAGCTTAAGGATACGGGAGGTTGGCACCGGGGAGCTGTTTTTT | CASSLRIREVGTGELFF
TRBJ2-7 | - | TRBV11-3 | - | TGTGCCAGCAGCTTAGATACAGGGAACGAGCAGTACTTC | CASSLDTGNEQYF
TRBJ2-1 | TRBD2 | TRBV4-3 | - | TGCGCCAGCAGCCAAGATCTTCGGCTAGCGGGGTACAATGAGCAGTTCTTC | CASSQDLRLAGYNEQFF
TRBJ1-1 | TRBD1 | TRBV5-1 | - | TGCGCCAGCAGCCCGACAGGGAGATCCACTGAAGCTTTCTTT | CASSPTGRSTEAFF
TRBJ1-6 | - | TRBV7-9 | - | TGTGCCAGCGCCATGGGGGGCGGGAATTCACCCCTCCACTTT | CASAMGGGNSPLHF
TRBJ2-1 | TRBD2 | TRBV9 | - | TGTGCCACTTCTAGCGGGGGGGGGACTGGTGAGCAGTTCTTC | CATSSGGGTGEQFF
TRBJ1-1 | - | TRBV29-1 | few | TGCAGCGTTCACAGGACGAACACTGAAGCTTTCTTT | CSVHRTNTEAFF
TRBJ2-5 | - | TRBV20-1 | - | TGCAGTGCTAGAGATCCGCCTAGCGCACTCGGGACCCAGTACTTC | CSARDPPSALGTQYF